This TCR beta chain was captured by sequencing in a study of beta chain features in type 1 diabetes. Blood was drawn once from each donor into heparinised tubes. The draws averaged around 110 mL. CD45RO/CCR7/CD25/CD127/CD95/CD27 separated CD4+ naive, central memory, regulatory and stem cell-like memory cells by sorting. This clone was picked up a small number of times. Antigen: not known. Overall study results and limits: Because the template was cDNA, high-expressing cells might be over-represented. Among type 1 diabetes patients, VDJ junctions had fewer insertions and more deletions.

The sequenced template was cDNA made from the entire isolated RNA. Assay used: immunoSEQ multiplex PCR; TCRdb lists only in-frame clones, some missing. The sample consists of 850,000 to 900,000 clones, roughly a sixth of them appearing once. Sequences were obtained from naive CD4+ T cells from blood. This clonotype was sampled from a woman aged 18-29 years in good health.

The CDR3 protein is CASSVDPNTGELFF. The DNA for the CDR3 is TGTGCCAGCAGCGTAGACCCGAACACCGGGGAGCTGTTTTTT. This chain connects TRBV9 to TRBJ2-2, with D unresolved. Germline lookup yields CDR1 SGDLS and CDR2 YYNGEE. Trimming removed 0 bases from V and 0 bases from J, with 3 bases in between. The CDR3 has 14 residues.